This T cell receptor beta chain was captured in a study of T cells in localized non-small cell lung cancer (dated by TCRdb to about 2020). Background on the whole study: Comparing tumors with uninvolved tumor-adjacent lungs, the study looked at the T cell repertoires of a few hundred patients with early-stage NSCLC. NSCLC patients had a mean age of approximately 72 years, and 120 to 150 were male and 85 to 110 female. The cohort consisted of roughly 240 treatment-naive NSCLC patients whose localized lung tumors had been resected. The paper as a whole reports these results and caveats: The highest T cell clonality was observed in uninvolved tumor-adjacent lung, where clonality exceeded that of tumor, suggesting that antigenic responses were more focused in uninvolved tumor-adjacent lung. Because multi-region tumor sequencing was not done, intratumor heterogeneity could not be ruled out. A median of around 57 of the top 100 tumor clones were detected in paired uninvolved adjacent lung, and 25 to 35 of these tumor clones were also found among the top 100 clones of the paired uninvolved adjacent lung. Longer overall survival was associated with higher T cell density in blood, whereas shorter survival was associated with higher clonality in adjacent lung. Because the study design was exploratory, TCR variables were selected using unadjusted p-values without false-discovery rate correction.

At diagnosis, tumor, uninvolved tumor-adjacent lung and peripheral blood were collected and then preserved as a mix of FFPE and fresh-frozen material. V is clipped by 0 bases and J by 2 bases, and the sequence between their germline boundaries is 12 bases long. Taken from the germline V gene, the CDR1 and CDR2 loops are LGHNT and FRNRAP. Taken from cysteine to phenylalanine, the CDR3 has 16 residues. Only the CDR3 DNA is retained, 48 bases long and in frame from the first base. To note about this clone: Its antigen is currently not known. Per-base quality was not reported, and no clone a single base away is much larger than it.

The immunoSEQ Assay was used to sequence TCR beta CDR3 regions from DNA. In the paper's pipeline: T cell density was computed as TCR beta template counts normalized to usable DNA estimated by amplifying housekeeping genes. The preseqR package was used to estimate richness by extrapolating to 400,000 templates for PBMC samples and to 120,000 templates for tissue samples. Clonality was taken to be one minus Pielou's evenness. Differential abundance testing on productive amino-acid clonotypes, with a minimum total count of 5 and an alpha of 0.1, was used to identify tissue-enriched TCRs. The Jaccard Index and the Morisita Overlap Index were used to measure repertoire overlap between compartments. TCR beta CDR3s were clustered by GLIPH together with public tetramer-defined viral CDR3s, and at least three viral sequences plus V-gene enrichment were required for viral motifs. TCRdb retrieved this table from immuneACCESS and kept in-frame rearrangements only. Not all clones are present; in checked studies, unresolved V genes account for under half, and no reason is known for the remainder. V, J and clone size are taken as reported in that table, and D and trimming were inferred from the DNA itself. The sample table holds fewer than 2,000 clones, of which 35% to 55% were seen once. Approximately 37% of the sample goes to the ten largest clones.

The rearranged segments are TRBV12-5 and TRBJ2-3, with no D gene named confidently. The source material was lung tumor tissue, sampled before any cancer treatment. The receptor's source is a male donor aged 60 or over with stage II lung adenocarcinoma. The CDR3 corresponds to CASGLVQRSDTDTQYF. The sequenced DNA: TGTGCTAGTGGTTTGGTACAGAGGAGCGACACAGATACGCAGTATTTT.